The 4 T cell receptor beta chains below all came from one sample that was sequenced in a study of blood T cell repertoires in COVID-19 (dated by TCRdb to the early 2020s). Library method: the immunoSEQ multiplex PCR assay. TCRdb re-hosts the immuneACCESS table, in-frame sequences only. Its copies lack some clones; in the studies checked, an unresolved V gene accounts for under half of them, and the cause for the rest is not known. In all, the sample holds 150,000 to 200,000 clones, and just over 90% of those were seen once. Clones ranked in the top ten supply under 2% of the sample. Sequencing was done on a sample of peripheral blood. All receptors come from a woman in her sixties or seventies with COVID-19, enrolled during active disease.

This chain connects TRBV19 to TRBJ2-3, with D unresolved. V gave up 3 bases and J gave up 2 bases, with 9 bases separating them. The germline CDR1 and CDR2 sequences are LNHDA and SQIVND (reference sequence). The CDR3 is made up of 14 amino acids. The CDR3 nucleotides read TGTGCCAGTAGTATCCCGCGGTACACAGATACGCAGTATTTT. This gives the protein CASSIPRYTDTQYF.

This chain uses TRBV20-1 with TRBJ2-7; TRBD2 is a possible D gene (6 bases). Germline loops: CDR1 DFQATT, CDR2 SNEGSKA (reference sequence). The V end was cut by 3 bases, the J end by 3 bases, with 15 bases between. The CDR3 has 14 amino acids. Written as DNA, the CDR3 is TGCAGTGCTAGTCCTTCGGGACTTCACTACGAGCAGTACTTC. It yields the protein CSASPSGLHYEQYF.

The gene calls are TRBV6-8 and TRBJ1-2, with D possibly matching TRBD1 (6 bases). Trimming cost V 9 bases and J 4 bases, with 15 bases left between them. CDR3 size: 13 residues. Germline CDR1 and CDR2: MNHGY and SAAAGT. CDR3 sequence (DNA): TGTGCCAGGGCGAAAACAGGGATCTATGGCTACACCTTC. Amino acid sequence: CARAKTGIYGYTF.

V and J are TRBV6-2 or TRBV6-3 and TRBJ1-1; tentative D call: TRBD1 (6 bases). V shed 0 bases and J shed 6 bases, with 20 bases lying between them. Germline CDR1 reads MNHEY; CDR2 reads SVGEGT. This CDR3 contains 17 residues. CDR3 region: CASSYSRGRGWSAEAFF. CDR3 sequence (DNA): TGTGCCAGCAGTTACTCACGCGGCAGGGGCTGGAGCGCTGAAGCTTTCTTT.